This T cell receptor (beta chain) comes out of a study of blood T cell repertoires in COVID-19. Study at large: Sources were T cells, B-cell-depleted T cells, or PBMCs; the material itself was cDNA or gDNA.

This CDR3 is 15 amino acids long. The germline CDR1 and CDR2 sequences are SNHLY and FYNNEI. Trimming at V came to 7 bases and at J to 2 bases, leaving 10 bases not matched to a gene. Sequencing used immunoSEQ multiplex PCR; TCRdb keeps in-frame clones, though not all of them. The sample has about 220,000 clones, under 90% seen once. The material sequenced was PBMCs or T cells enriched from blood (not recorded which). The chain couples TRBV2 to TRBJ1-2; 7 bases line up with TRBD1. This TCR was sampled from a woman aged 60-75 years who had recovered from COVID-19. The CDR3 DNA is TGTGCCAGCACCTTCCGATTGACAGGGAACTATGGCTACACCTTC. Translation: CASTFRLTGNYGYTF.